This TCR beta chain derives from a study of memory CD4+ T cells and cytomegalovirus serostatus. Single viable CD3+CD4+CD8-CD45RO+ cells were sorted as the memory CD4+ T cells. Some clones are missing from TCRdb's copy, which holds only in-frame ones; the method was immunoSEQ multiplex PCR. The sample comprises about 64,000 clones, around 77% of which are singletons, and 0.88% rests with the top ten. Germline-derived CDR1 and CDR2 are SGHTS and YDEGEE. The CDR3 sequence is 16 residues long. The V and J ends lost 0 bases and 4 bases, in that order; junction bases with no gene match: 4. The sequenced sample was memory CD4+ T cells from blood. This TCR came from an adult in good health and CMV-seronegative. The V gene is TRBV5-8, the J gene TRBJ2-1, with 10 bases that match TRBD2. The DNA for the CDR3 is TGTGCCAGCAGCTTGGGTAGCGGGAGGCAGTACAATGAGCAGTTCTTC. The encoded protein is CASSLGSGRQYNEQFF.